This entry features one T cell receptor beta chain sequence. The antigen is not known. An end of the junction does not agree with germline; a read error may underlie this. After constant-region reverse-primer amplification, full-length variable regions underwent semi-nested PCR with Nested Universal Primer A. TCRdb itself ran the 5' RACE reads through MiXCR, one entry per CDR3 protein. The repertoire holds some 62,000 distinct CDR3 sequences, with 25% to 30% as singletons. Germline V CDR1 and CDR2: MDHEN, SYDVKM. CDR3 length equals 15 residues. Findings of the study overall: The TCR gene usage of tumor memory CD4+ T cells clustered together with blood and lymph node memory CD4+ cells and with lymph node naive CD4+ cells. Greatest tumor Treg TCR overlap was with tumor naive CD4+ cells.

The sequenced sample consisted of tumor-infiltrating naive CD4+ T cells sorted from the breast tumor. The subset: naive CD4+ T cells, CD4+CD45RA+CD25-. The sequence came from a female donor with breast cancer. This chain links TRBV28 with TRBJ2-1, with D possibly being TRBD2 (6 bases). DNA of the CDR3: TGTGCCAGCACCCCTAGGGCGCGGGGTCTCAATAAGCAGTTCTTC. Amino acid sequence: CASTPRARGLNKQFF.